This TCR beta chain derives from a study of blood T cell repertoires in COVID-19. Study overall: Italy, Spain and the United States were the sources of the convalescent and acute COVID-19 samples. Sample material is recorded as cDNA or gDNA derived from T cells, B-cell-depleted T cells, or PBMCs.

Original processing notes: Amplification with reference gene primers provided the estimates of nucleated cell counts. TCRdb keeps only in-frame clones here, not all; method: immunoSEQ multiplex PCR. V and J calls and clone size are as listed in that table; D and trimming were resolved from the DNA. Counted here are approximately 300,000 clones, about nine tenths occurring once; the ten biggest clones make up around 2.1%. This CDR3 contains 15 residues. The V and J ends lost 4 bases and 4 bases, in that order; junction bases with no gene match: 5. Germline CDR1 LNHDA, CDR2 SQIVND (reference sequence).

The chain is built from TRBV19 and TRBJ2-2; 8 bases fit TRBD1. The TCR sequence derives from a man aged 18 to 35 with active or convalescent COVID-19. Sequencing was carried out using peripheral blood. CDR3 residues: CASSTVTGGTGELFF. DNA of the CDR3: TGTGCCAGTAGTACCGTCACAGGGGGCACCGGGGAGCTGTTTTTT.